The clone carrying this T cell receptor (beta chain) is medium-sized by share. Per the original data handling: Counts of nucleated cells, estimated from reference gene primer amplification, were obtained. Libraries were prepared by immunoSEQ multiplex PCR; TCRdb keeps only in-frame clonotypes and omits some of them. The D gene and trimming were derived from the DNA, and the V and J assignments and clone size from that table. In the table there are 12,000 or so clones, around 80% of which are singletons. This record belongs to a study of blood T cell repertoires in COVID-19. Across the study: Spain, Italy and the United States supplied samples that represented acute and convalescent COVID-19. From T cells, B-cell-depleted T cells, or PBMCs came the material, which was cDNA or gDNA.

Germline CDR1 is LGHNA and CDR2 is YNFKEQ. This CDR3 is 14 amino acids long. V lost 4 bases and J lost 1; bases outside the gene matches: 2. This sequence joins TRBV4-2 and TRBJ2-5, with TRBD2 matching over 8 bases. This clonotype originated in a man aged 80 or over with acute or convalescent COVID-19. What was sequenced was peripheral blood. The CDR3 loop is CASSRGGPQETQYF. CDR3 in DNA: TGTGCCAGCAGCCGCGGGGGGCCCCAAGAGACCCAGTACTTC.